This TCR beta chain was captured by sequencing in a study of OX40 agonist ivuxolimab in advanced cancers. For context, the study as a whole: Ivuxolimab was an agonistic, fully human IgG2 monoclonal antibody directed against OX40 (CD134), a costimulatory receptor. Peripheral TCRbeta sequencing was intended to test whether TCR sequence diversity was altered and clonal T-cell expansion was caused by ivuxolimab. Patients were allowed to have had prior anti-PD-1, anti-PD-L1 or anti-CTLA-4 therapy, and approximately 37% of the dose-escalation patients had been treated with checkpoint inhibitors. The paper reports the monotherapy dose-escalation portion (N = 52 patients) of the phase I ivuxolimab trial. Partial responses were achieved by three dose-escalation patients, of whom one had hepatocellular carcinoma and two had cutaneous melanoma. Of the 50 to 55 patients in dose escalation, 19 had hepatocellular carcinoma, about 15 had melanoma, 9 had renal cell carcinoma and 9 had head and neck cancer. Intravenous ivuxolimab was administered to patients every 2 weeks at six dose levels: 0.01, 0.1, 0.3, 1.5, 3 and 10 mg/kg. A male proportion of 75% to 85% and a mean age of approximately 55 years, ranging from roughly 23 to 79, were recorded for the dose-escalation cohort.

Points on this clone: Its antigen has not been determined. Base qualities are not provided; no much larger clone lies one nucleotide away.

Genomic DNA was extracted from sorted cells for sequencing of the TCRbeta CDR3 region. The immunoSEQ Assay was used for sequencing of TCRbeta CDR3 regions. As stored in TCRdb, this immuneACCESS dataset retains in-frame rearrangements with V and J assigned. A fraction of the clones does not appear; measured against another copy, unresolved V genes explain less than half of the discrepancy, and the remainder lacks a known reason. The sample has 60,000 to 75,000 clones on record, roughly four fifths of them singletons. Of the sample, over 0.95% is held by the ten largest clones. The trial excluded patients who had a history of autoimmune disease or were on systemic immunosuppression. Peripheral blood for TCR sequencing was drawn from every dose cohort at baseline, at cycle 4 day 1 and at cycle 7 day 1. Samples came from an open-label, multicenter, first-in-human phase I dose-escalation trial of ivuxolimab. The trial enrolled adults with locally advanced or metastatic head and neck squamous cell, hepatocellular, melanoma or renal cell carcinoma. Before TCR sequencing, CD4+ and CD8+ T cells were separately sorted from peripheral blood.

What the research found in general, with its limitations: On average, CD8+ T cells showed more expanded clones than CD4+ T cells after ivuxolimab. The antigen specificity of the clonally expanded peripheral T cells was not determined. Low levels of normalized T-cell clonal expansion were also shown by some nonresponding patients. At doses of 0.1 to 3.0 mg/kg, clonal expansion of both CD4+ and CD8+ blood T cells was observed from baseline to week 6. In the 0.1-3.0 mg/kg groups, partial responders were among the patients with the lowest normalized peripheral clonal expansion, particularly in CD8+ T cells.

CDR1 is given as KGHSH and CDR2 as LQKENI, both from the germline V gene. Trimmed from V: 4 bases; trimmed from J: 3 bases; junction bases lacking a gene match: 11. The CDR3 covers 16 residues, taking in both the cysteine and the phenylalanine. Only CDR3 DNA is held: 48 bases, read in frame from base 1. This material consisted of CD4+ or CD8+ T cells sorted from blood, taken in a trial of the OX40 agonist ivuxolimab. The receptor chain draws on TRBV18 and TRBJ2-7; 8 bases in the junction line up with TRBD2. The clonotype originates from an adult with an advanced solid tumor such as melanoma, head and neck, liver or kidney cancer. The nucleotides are TGTGCCAGCTCACAAAACGGACTAGCCGCAAGCTACGAGCAGTACTTC. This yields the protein CASSQNGLAASYEQYF.